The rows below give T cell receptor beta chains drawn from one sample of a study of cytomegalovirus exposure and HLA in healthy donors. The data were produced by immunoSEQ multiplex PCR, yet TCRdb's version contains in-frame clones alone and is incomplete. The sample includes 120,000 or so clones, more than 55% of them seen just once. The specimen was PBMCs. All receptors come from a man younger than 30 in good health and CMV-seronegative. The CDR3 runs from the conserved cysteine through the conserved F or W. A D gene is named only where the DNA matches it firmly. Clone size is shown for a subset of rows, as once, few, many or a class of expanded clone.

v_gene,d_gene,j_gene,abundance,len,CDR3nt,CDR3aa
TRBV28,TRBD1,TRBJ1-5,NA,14,TGTGCCAGCAGTTTACCGGGACAGCATCAGCCCCAGCATTTT,CASSLPGQHQPQHF
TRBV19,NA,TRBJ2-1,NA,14,TGTGCCAGTAAGAGGGGGGGCGTCTACAATGAGCAGTTCTTC,CASKRGGVYNEQFF
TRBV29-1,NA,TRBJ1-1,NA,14,TGCAGCGTCACGTCGGGACTAATGAACACTGAAGCTTTCTTT,CSVTSGLMNTEAFF
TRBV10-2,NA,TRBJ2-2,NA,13,TGCGCCAGCAGTGAGATAGAGACCGGGGAGCTGTTTTTT,CASSEIETGELFF
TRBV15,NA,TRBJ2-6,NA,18,TGTGCCACCAGCAGAGTTACCGACAGTCTCTGGGGGGCCAACGTCCTGACTTTC,CATSRVTDSLWGANVLTF
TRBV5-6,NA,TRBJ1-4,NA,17,TGTGCCAGCAGCTTGAGGAGTGTATTTGGGTTTAATGAAAAACTGTTTTTT,CASSLRSVFGFNEKLFF
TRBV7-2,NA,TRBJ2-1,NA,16,TGTGCCAGCAGCCTTCGTGAGAGGGTCCCCTACAATGAGCAGTTCTTC,CASSLRERVPYNEQFF
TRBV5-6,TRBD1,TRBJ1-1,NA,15,TGTGCCAGCAGCTTGGTGGGACAGGGGAACACTGAAGCTTTCTTT,CASSLVGQGNTEAFF
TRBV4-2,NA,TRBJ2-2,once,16,TGTGCCCGCAGCCGGATCGCCGGGGTGACACCTGGGGAGCTGTTTTTT,CARSRIAGVTPGELFF
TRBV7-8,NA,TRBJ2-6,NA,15,TGTGCCAGCAGCCGCTATAACTCTGGGGCCAACGTCCTGACTTTC,CASSRYNSGANVLTF
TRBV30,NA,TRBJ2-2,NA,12,TGTGCCTGGAGTTTGTCCGCCGGGGAGCTGTTTTTT,CAWSLSAGELFF
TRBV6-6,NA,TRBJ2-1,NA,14,TGTGCCAGCGGGCTATCAGGTGCAGACAATGAGCAGTTCTTC,CASGLSGADNEQFF
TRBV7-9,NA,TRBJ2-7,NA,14,TGTGCCAGCAGCTTAGAGGGGGGGGCCTACGAGCAGTACTTC,CASSLEGGAYEQYF
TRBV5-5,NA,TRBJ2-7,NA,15,TGTGCCAGCAGCCGCCTCGGGGAGGCGGCCTACGAGCAGTACTTC,CASSRLGEAAYEQYF
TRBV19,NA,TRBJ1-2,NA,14,TGTGCCAGTGTGACAGTGCCAGGATACTATGGCTACACCTTC,CASVTVPGYYGYTF
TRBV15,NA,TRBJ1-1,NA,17,TGTGCCACCAGCACCCCCTGGCAGGGCGCGGTGAACACTGAAGCTTTCTTT,CATSTPWQGAVNTEAFF
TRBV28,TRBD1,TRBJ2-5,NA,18,TGTGCCAGCAGTTTTTCCCGGCGGACAGGGGTAAATCAAGAGACCCAGTACTTC,CASSFSRRTGVNQETQYF